The T cell receptor beta chain under discussion was sequenced for a study of human T cells and chemical hapten exposure. Time point: pre-sensitization, week 0. The sample's treatment: therapeutic diphenylcyclopropenone sensitization with weekly scalp DPC. The CDR3 loop spans 15 amino acids. Germline V CDR1 and CDR2: SQVTM, ANQGSEA. V was trimmed by 6 bases and J by 3 bases, leaving 20 bases between them. TCRdb processed the RACE reads anew with MiXCR; each CDR3 protein has one entry. The table shows tens of thousands of distinct CDR3 sequences, with 5.5% to 7.5% occurring only once. Overall study results and limits: DPC sensitization left the count of TCRs above 1 in 1000 unchanged.

This clonotype was counted at least ten times. What it recognizes is unknown. V gene TRBV29-1 combines with J gene TRBJ1-2, with D perhaps matching TRBD1 (6 bases). The clonotype originates from a woman under 40 with alopecia areata. Some clones in this sample may be carry-over from other donors' samples. Here the sequenced sample was whole blood, taken in connection with sensitization to the hapten diphenylcyclopropenone (DPC). CDR3 region: CSVDIRGLLDYGYTF. Here the CDR3 DNA reads TGCAGCGTCGATATTCGGGGGCTCTTGGACTATGGCTACACCTTC. The whole variable domain, filled in from reference TRBV29-1 and TRBJ1-2, reads SAVISQKPSRDICQRGTSLTIQCQVDSQVTMMFWYRQQPGQSLTLIATANQGSEATYESGFVIDKFPISRPNLTFSTLTVSNMSPEDSSIYLCSVDIRGLLDYGYTFGSGTRLTVV.